One T cell receptor beta chain is described in this entry. These data are taken from a study of T cell clones after liver transplantation. Using immunoSEQ multiplex PCR, the repertoire was profiled, and TCRdb retains in-frame clones only, with some absent. Found here are about 120,000 clones, 75% to 95% of them singletons; the top ten hold approximately 0.84%. Germline assignment: CDR1 SGHNT and CDR2 YYREEE (reference sequence). After removal of 4 bases from V and 6 bases from J, the junction contained 12 bases not matched to a gene. CDR3 length: 16 amino acids. Sequences were derived from CD4+ T cells from blood, sampled 12 months after liver transplant. This TCR was recovered from a human patient who received a liver transplant. Some T cells may be supplied by the graft donor. The chain uses TRBV5-4 and TRBJ2-7, with 11 bases matching TRBD1. CDR3 DNA sequence: TGTGCCAGCAGCCTGGCCCCGGGACAGGGGGTTGGCGAGCAGTACTTC. It codes for CASSLAPGQGVGEQYF.